These T cell receptor beta chains were read from a single sample in a study of T cell repertoires in cytomegalovirus infection. TCRdb used MiXCR to reprocess the reads, holding one entry per CDR3 protein. The profile covers about 180,000 distinct CDR3 sequences, with around an eighth appearing a single time and 27% taken by the ten largest. The source material was PBMCs. The source of these receptors is a human donor in good health (CMV status not recorded). Some clones in this sample may be carry-over from other donors' samples. Both conserved end residues are part of each CDR3. The order of the fields is clone size, D gene, J gene, V gene, CDR3 DNA, CDR3 protein. The D gene is left open where the match is weak. The listing skips clone size in some rows; elsewhere it reads once, few, many or a size class.

abundance: few
d_gene: NA
j_gene: TRBJ1-2
v_gene: TRBV2
CDR3nt: TGTGCCAGCAGCAAAGACAGTAGCGGAGGCTACACCTTC
CDR3aa: CASSKDSSGGYTF

abundance: few
d_gene: NA
j_gene: TRBJ2-6
v_gene: TRBV19
CDR3nt: TGTGCCAGTAGTATAGAGGAGGGTAAGCATGACCAGGGGGCCAACGTCCTGACTTTC
CDR3aa: CASSIEEGKHDQGANVLTF

abundance: many
d_gene: NA
j_gene: TRBJ1-6
v_gene: TRBV7-9
CDR3nt: TGTGCCAGCAGCCCTGAGGGGGGCACTTTCCTCCACTTT
CDR3aa: CASSPEGGTFLHF

abundance: few
d_gene: NA
j_gene: TRBJ2-3
v_gene: TRBV5-1
CDR3nt: TGCGCCAGCAGAGGACGGGTCGCCGGCACAGATACGCAGTATTTT
CDR3aa: CASRGRVAGTDTQYF

abundance: NA
d_gene: NA
j_gene: TRBJ1-1
v_gene: TRBV18
CDR3nt: TGTGCCAGCTCACCTTATTTATTGACAGGACCTGACTTGAACACTGAAGCTTTCTTT
CDR3aa: CASSPYLLTGPDLNTEAFF

abundance: NA
d_gene: NA
j_gene: TRBJ2-5
v_gene: TRBV24-1
CDR3nt: TGTGCCACCAGTATGACAGTCGGAGAGACCCAGTACTTC
CDR3aa: CATSMTVGETQYF

abundance: few
d_gene: NA
j_gene: TRBJ1-3
v_gene: TRBV19
CDR3nt: TGTGCCAGTAGCCACCCATCTGCCGTCCCCTCTGGAAACACCATATATTTT
CDR3aa: CASSHPSAVPSGNTIYF

abundance: few
d_gene: NA
j_gene: TRBJ1-1
v_gene: TRBV10-1
CDR3nt: TGCGCCAGCAGTCCGGATCGAGGGACCACTGAAGCTTTCTTT
CDR3aa: CASSPDRGTTEAFF

abundance: many
d_gene: TRBD1
j_gene: TRBJ2-1
v_gene: TRBV7-8
CDR3nt: TGTGCCAGCAGCTTAGCCCCTGGGACAGGGTTTAATGAGCAGTTCTTC
CDR3aa: CASSLAPGTGFNEQFF

abundance: NA
d_gene: NA
j_gene: TRBJ2-3
v_gene: TRBV20-1
CDR3nt: TGCAGTGCTAGGCCTCGAGCGGTAGATACGCAGTATTTT
CDR3aa: CSARPRAVDTQYF

abundance: few
d_gene: NA
j_gene: TRBJ1-2
v_gene: TRBV20-1
CDR3nt: TGCAGTGTCCCCCGGCCCGGTGTCTATGGCTACACCTTC
CDR3aa: CSVPRPGVYGYTF

abundance: many
d_gene: NA
j_gene: TRBJ2-7
v_gene: TRBV7-2
CDR3nt: TGTGCCAGCAGCACCCAGCGACGCGACGAGCAGTACTTC
CDR3aa: CASSTQRRDEQYF

abundance: many
d_gene: NA
j_gene: TRBJ2-5
v_gene: TRBV11-2
CDR3nt: TGTGCCAGCAGCCAGACGAGGGGTATGGAGACCCAGTACTTC
CDR3aa: CASSQTRGMETQYF

abundance: few
d_gene: TRBD1
j_gene: TRBJ2-7
v_gene: TRBV29-1
CDR3nt: TGCAGCGCTAAACCCGGACAGGGGGCCTCCTACGAGCAGTACTTC
CDR3aa: CSAKPGQGASYEQYF

abundance: few
d_gene: NA
j_gene: TRBJ2-3
v_gene: TRBV20-1
CDR3nt: TGCAGTGCTAGGTCGGATGAGGGTGCTGGAGATACGCAGTATTTT
CDR3aa: CSARSDEGAGDTQYF

abundance: NA
d_gene: NA
j_gene: TRBJ1-2
v_gene: TRBV19
CDR3nt: TGTGCCAGTAGTCCGGGAAGCTATGGCTACACCTTC
CDR3aa: CASSPGSYGYTF

abundance: NA
d_gene: TRBD1
j_gene: TRBJ2-5
v_gene: TRBV28
CDR3nt: TGTGCCAGCAGCCTAAGGTCCTACAGGGGACCCCAAGAGACCCAGTACTTC
CDR3aa: CASSLRSYRGPQETQYF

abundance: few
d_gene: NA
j_gene: TRBJ1-6
v_gene: TRBV19
CDR3nt: TGTGCCAGTAGTACACAGAATTCACCCCTCCACTTT
CDR3aa: CASSTQNSPLHF

abundance: NA
d_gene: NA
j_gene: TRBJ1-5
v_gene: TRBV29-1
CDR3nt: TGCAGCGTTGAAGAAGGAAGCAATCAGCCCCAGCATTTT
CDR3aa: CSVEEGSNQPQHF

abundance: many
d_gene: TRBD2
j_gene: TRBJ2-7
v_gene: TRBV7-8
CDR3nt: TGTGCCAGCGGGGGGGAGGTTACTTACGAGCAGTACTTC
CDR3aa: CASGGEVTYEQYF

abundance: NA
d_gene: TRBD1
j_gene: TRBJ1-5
v_gene: TRBV24-1
CDR3nt: TGTGCCACCGCGGGGCAGGGGGTTCAGCCCCAGCATTTT
CDR3aa: CATAGQGVQPQHF

abundance: many
d_gene: NA
j_gene: TRBJ2-7
v_gene: TRBV7-2
CDR3nt: TGTGCCAGCAGCTTAACCCCTCAAAGGGAGCAGTACTTC
CDR3aa: CASSLTPQREQYF

abundance: many
d_gene: TRBD1
j_gene: TRBJ1-2
v_gene: TRBV7-9
CDR3nt: TGTGCCAGCAGCCGACGGACAGGGGACTATGGCTACACCTTC
CDR3aa: CASSRRTGDYGYTF

abundance: NA
d_gene: NA
j_gene: TRBJ2-7
v_gene: TRBV7-6
CDR3nt: TGTGCCAGCACCCCTTACTCGGGCTCCTACGAGCAGTACTTC
CDR3aa: CASTPYSGSYEQYF

abundance: few
d_gene: NA
j_gene: TRBJ2-7
v_gene: TRBV12-3/TRBV12-4
CDR3nt: TGTGCCAGCAGTTTGGGCTCAATTTCCGAGCAGTACTTC
CDR3aa: CASSLGSISEQYF

abundance: NA
d_gene: NA
j_gene: TRBJ2-1
v_gene: TRBV6-1
CDR3nt: TGTGCCAGCAGTGTGGTGGAGGGGAGAAATGAGCAGTTCTTC
CDR3aa: CASSVVEGRNEQFF

abundance: few
d_gene: NA
j_gene: TRBJ2-3
v_gene: TRBV5-1
CDR3nt: TGCGCCAGCAGCTTAGTTTTAGGCGGGAGCACAGATACGCAGTATTTT
CDR3aa: CASSLVLGGSTDTQYF

abundance: many
d_gene: TRBD2
j_gene: TRBJ2-3
v_gene: TRBV7-9
CDR3nt: TGTGCCAGCAGCTTAGTATCGAGCGGGGGGGCCTACACAGATACGCAGTATTTT
CDR3aa: CASSLVSSGGAYTDTQYF

abundance: many
d_gene: NA
j_gene: TRBJ2-3
v_gene: TRBV27
CDR3nt: TGTGCCAGCAATTTAGGGACCGGGGGCGCCGGCACAGATACGCAGTATTTT
CDR3aa: CASNLGTGGAGTDTQYF

abundance: NA
d_gene: NA
j_gene: TRBJ2-7
v_gene: TRBV27
CDR3nt: TGTGCCAGCACCCCTTCACGGACGGAGTACCTCACGGACGAGCAGTACTTC
CDR3aa: CASTPSRTEYLTDEQYF

abundance: many
d_gene: TRBD2
j_gene: TRBJ2-1
v_gene: TRBV27
CDR3nt: TGTGCCAGCAGTGCCCGCGGACTAGCGGGAGATCGGGAGCAGTTCTTC
CDR3aa: CASSARGLAGDREQFF

abundance: NA
d_gene: TRBD2
j_gene: TRBJ2-1
v_gene: TRBV6-5
CDR3nt: TGTGCCAGCAGTCCCCCGACTAGCGGGGGGGCCGATGAGCAGTTCTTC
CDR3aa: CASSPPTSGGADEQFF

abundance: NA
d_gene: NA
j_gene: TRBJ2-1
v_gene: TRBV28
CDR3nt: TGTGCCAGCAGCCTCCTTAGGGGGAAATACAATGAGCAGTTCTTC
CDR3aa: CASSLLRGKYNEQFF

abundance: NA
d_gene: NA
j_gene: TRBJ1-5
v_gene: TRBV20-1
CDR3nt: TGCAGTGCTGCCGAACTCGTGGGAAGAAATCAGCCCCAGCATTTT
CDR3aa: CSAAELVGRNQPQHF

abundance: many
d_gene: NA
j_gene: TRBJ2-3
v_gene: TRBV28
CDR3nt: TGTGCCAGCACCCTCGGTAGCGGAATCACAGATACGCAGTATTTT
CDR3aa: CASTLGSGITDTQYF

abundance: few
d_gene: NA
j_gene: TRBJ1-2
v_gene: TRBV19
CDR3nt: TGTGCCAGTAGCACTGATCGAGAGACCGGCTATGGCTACACCTTC
CDR3aa: CASSTDRETGYGYTF

abundance: few
d_gene: TRBD2
j_gene: TRBJ2-5
v_gene: TRBV7-9
CDR3nt: TGTGCCAGCAGCTCCCTGCTGACTACCAGCGGGGAAGAGACCCAGTACTTC
CDR3aa: CASSSLLTTSGEETQYF

abundance: NA
d_gene: NA
j_gene: TRBJ1-2
v_gene: TRBV25-1
CDR3nt: TGTGCCACCCTGGAGGCGGGGCATGGCTACACCTTC
CDR3aa: CATLEAGHGYTF

abundance: once
d_gene: NA
j_gene: TRBJ1-2
v_gene: TRBV20-1
CDR3nt: TGCAGTGCTCCTCAGGGGCGAGGGACTGGCTACACCTTC
CDR3aa: CSAPQGRGTGYTF

abundance: NA
d_gene: NA
j_gene: TRBJ2-3
v_gene: TRBV12-3/TRBV12-4
CDR3nt: TGTGCCAGCAGGCCTATAGCAGATACGCAGTATTTT
CDR3aa: CASRPIADTQYF

abundance: few
d_gene: NA
j_gene: TRBJ2-1
v_gene: TRBV4-2
CDR3nt: TGTGCCAGCAGCCAAGGGAGACAGACGAATGAGCAGTTCTTC
CDR3aa: CASSQGRQTNEQFF

abundance: many
d_gene: TRBD2
j_gene: TRBJ2-2
v_gene: TRBV7-2
CDR3nt: TGTGCCAGCACCATTATTATGGGCAGGGAGGTAGCGGGAGTCTATCCCGGGGAGCTGTTTTTT
CDR3aa: CASTIIMGREVAGVYPGELFF